Below are 6 T cell receptor beta chains sequenced from a single sample in a study of early T cells in non-severe SARS-CoV-2 infection. TCRdb passed the 5' RACE reads through MiXCR, listing each CDR3 protein once. The data hold around 55,000 distinct CDR3 sequences, with 15% observed a single time. The sequenced sample was whole blood, obtained at baseline. Receptor source: an adult who was a healthcare worker with PCR-confirmed SARS-CoV-2 infection or an uninfected control (not recorded which).

This clonotype was counted between two and nine times. The gene calls are TRBV7-7 and TRBJ2-5, with D maybe TRBD1 (6 bases). V was pared by 4 bases and J by 5 bases, with 14 bases between. The CDR3 consists of 14 residues. Per germline, CDR1 SSHAT and CDR2 FNYEAQ (reference sequence). The CDR3 region has the DNA TGTGCCAGCAGCTCCGTACAGGGAAGCGAGACCCAGTACTTC. Amino acids: CASSSVQGSETQYF.

This clonotype turned up a few times. V usage is TRBV21-1 and J usage is TRBJ2-3; the DNA was not used to check the table's D call, TRBD1. TRBV21-1 is recorded as a pseudogene. There are 16 residues in the CDR3. CDR3 nucleotide sequence: TGTGCCAGCTTACCGCTCGAGGGGGAGGAAACAGATACGCAGTATTTT. Protein sequence: CASLPLEGEETDTQYF.

This clonotype was seen more than once but under ten times. The rearrangement joins TRBV28 to TRBJ2-1; a weak D match, TRBD1 (5 bases). Germline V gives CDR1 MDHEN, CDR2 SYDVKM. V was pared by 8 bases and J by 13 bases, with 15 bases between. The CDR3 covers 11 residues. CDR3 loop: CASQQEGVQFF. In DNA form, the CDR3 reads TGTGCCAGCCAACAGGAAGGGGTCCAGTTCTTC.

This clonotype was counted between two and nine times. V and J are TRBV4-1 and TRBJ1-2; D not certain. The CDR3 sequence is 13 residues long. Germline V CDR1 and CDR2: MGHRA, YSYEKL. Trimming took off 4 bases at V and 8 bases at J, with 14 bases between the two ends. The CDR3 DNA sequence: TGCGCCAGCAGCCTGAGGAATCGTCAGGGCTACACCTTC. It is translated as CASSLRNRQGYTF.

The chain links TRBV5-1 to TRBJ2-1; D may be TRBD2 (6 bases). The germline V gene has CDR1 SGHRS and CDR2 YFSETQ. V lost 4 bases and J lost 5, with 19 bases in between. The CDR3 length is 16 residues. In nucleotides, the CDR3 is TGCGCCAGCAGCCCCTCCCCCCGACTAGGGAACAATGAGCAGTTCTTC. Protein product: CASSPSPRLGNNEQFF.

This clonotype has just a few counts. V and J are TRBV7-2 and TRBJ1-6, with D tentatively TRBD1 (5 bases). V was pared by 6 bases and J by 8 bases, with 17 bases between. The CDR3 contains 15 residues. CDR1 and CDR2 (germline): SGHTA, FQGNSA. The CDR3 DNA is TGTGCCAGCAGTATCACTGGGGCGAATGATTCACCCCTCCACTTT. It yields the protein CASSITGANDSPLHF.